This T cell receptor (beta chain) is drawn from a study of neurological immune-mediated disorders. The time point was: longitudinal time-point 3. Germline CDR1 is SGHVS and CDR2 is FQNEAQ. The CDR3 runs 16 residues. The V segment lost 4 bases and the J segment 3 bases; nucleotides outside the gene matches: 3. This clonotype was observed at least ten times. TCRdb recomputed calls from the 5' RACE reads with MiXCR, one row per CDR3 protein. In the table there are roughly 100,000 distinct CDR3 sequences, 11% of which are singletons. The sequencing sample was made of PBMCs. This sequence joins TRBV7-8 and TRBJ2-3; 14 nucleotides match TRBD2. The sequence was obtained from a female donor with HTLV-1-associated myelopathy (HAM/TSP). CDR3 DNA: TGTGCCAGCAGCTCAGGGACTAGCGGGGGAACAGATACGCAGTATTTT. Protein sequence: CASSSGTSGGTDTQYF.